This note documents a single T cell receptor (beta chain) sequence. This record comes from a study of cytomegalovirus exposure and HLA in healthy donors. The PCR used 60 Vbeta and 13 Jbeta primers. Clones were sequenced by immunoSEQ multiplex PCR, and TCRdb holds only the in-frame ones, with some missing. In the table there are approximately 190,000 clones, about 90% of which are singletons. The source is a man aged 25 to 40 in good health and CMV-seronegative. The sample was PBMCs.

The CDR3 region is CASSTHQGGTGELFF. The CDR3, as DNA: TGTGCCAGTAGTACCCACCAAGGAGGCACCGGGGAGCTGTTTTTT. The rearrangement uses TRBV19 and TRBJ2-2, with D possibly being TRBD2 (5 bases). The V end lost 4 bases, the J end lost 4 bases, and 13 bases lay between the germline ends. The V gene's germline CDR1 is LNHDA and CDR2 SQIVND (reference sequence). The CDR3 length is 15 residues.